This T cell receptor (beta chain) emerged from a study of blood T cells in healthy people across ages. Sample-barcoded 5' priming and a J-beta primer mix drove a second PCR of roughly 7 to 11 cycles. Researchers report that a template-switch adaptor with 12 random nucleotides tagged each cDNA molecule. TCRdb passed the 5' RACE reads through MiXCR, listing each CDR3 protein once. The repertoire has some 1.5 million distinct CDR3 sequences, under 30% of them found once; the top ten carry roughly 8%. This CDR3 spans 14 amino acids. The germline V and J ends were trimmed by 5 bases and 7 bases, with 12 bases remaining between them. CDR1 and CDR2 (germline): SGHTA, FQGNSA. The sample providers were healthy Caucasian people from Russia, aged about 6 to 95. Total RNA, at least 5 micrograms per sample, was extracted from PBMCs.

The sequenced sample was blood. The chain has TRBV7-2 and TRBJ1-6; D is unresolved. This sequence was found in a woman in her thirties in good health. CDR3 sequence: CASSILAGNSPLHF. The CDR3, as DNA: TGTGCCAGCAGCATTTTAGCAGGAAATTCACCCCTCCACTTT.